This TCR beta chain was sequenced in a study of blood T cell repertoires in COVID-19. Across the study: Donors in the United States, Italy and Spain gave samples during acute or convalescent COVID-19. T cells, B-cell-depleted T cells, or PBMCs supplied cDNA or gDNA.

The CDR3 spans 15 residues. Per germline, CDR1 LNHDA and CDR2 SQIVND (reference sequence). J was trimmed by 0 bases and V by 6 bases; bases with no gene match: 8. Measured with immunoSEQ multiplex PCR; TCRdb has only the in-frame clones, and not every one. This sample has about 300,000 clones, with about 87% found just once. Sequencing was carried out using peripheral blood. The clonotype comes from a man aged 65 to 79 with acute or convalescent COVID-19. V and J are TRBV19 and TRBJ2-7, with 7 bases matching TRBD2. In nucleotides, the CDR3 is TGTGCCAGTAGCAGGAGCGGGACCAGCTCCTACGAGCAGTACTTC. As protein: CASSRSGTSSYEQYF.